Following are 4 T cell receptor beta chains from one sample sequenced in a study of T cell responses to AZD1222 COVID-19 vaccine. The method was immunoSEQ multiplex PCR; TCRdb's version includes in-frame clones alone and lacks a portion of them. Of about 160,000 clones in the sample, about 91% were seen once. The source was peripheral blood, collected on day 0 of AZD1222 vaccination. Source of these receptors: an adult in good health.

The CDR3 DNA sequence: TGTGCCAGCTCACCAACGACAGGGGAGGAGCAGTACTTC. Translated: CASSPTTGEEQYF. The chain employs TRBV18 and TRBJ2-7; 8 bases map to TRBD1. Germline CDR1 and CDR2: KGHSH and LQKENI. CDR3 size: 13 residues. Trimming at V came to 2 bases and at J to 7 bases, leaving 4 bases not matched to a gene.

The rearrangement joins TRBV7-9 to TRBJ2-1; 7 nucleotides line up with TRBD2. Per germline, CDR1 SEHNR and CDR2 FQNEAQ (reference sequence). The J segment lost 12 bases and the V segment lost 1 base, leaving 15 bases of the junction unmatched. The CDR3 totals 16 residues. The CDR3 DNA follows: TGTGCCAGCAGCTTAGATGCGGGAACCCCTGGGGGGGGGCAGTTCTTC. Its protein is CASSLDAGTPGGGQFF.

V gene TRBV4-3 combines with J gene TRBJ1-2; D uncertain. CDR3 length equals 16 residues. V was trimmed by 0 bases and J by 0 bases, leaving 11 bases between them. In germline, CDR1 is LGHNA, CDR2 YSLEER. The CDR3 DNA follows: TGCGCCAGCAGCCAAGAATGGGGAACCCCTAACTATGGCTACACCTTC. Translation: CASSQEWGTPNYGYTF.

The rearrangement joins TRBV7-9 to TRBJ2-7; no clear D gene. This CDR3 has 10 amino acids. Looked up from germline, CDR1 is SEHNR and CDR2 is FQNEAQ (reference sequence). Between the trimmed V and J ends, which lost 5 bases and 6 bases, there was a span of 5 bases. The CDR3 protein is CASSDGEQYF. CDR3 in DNA: TGTGCCAGCAGCGATGGCGAGCAGTACTTC.